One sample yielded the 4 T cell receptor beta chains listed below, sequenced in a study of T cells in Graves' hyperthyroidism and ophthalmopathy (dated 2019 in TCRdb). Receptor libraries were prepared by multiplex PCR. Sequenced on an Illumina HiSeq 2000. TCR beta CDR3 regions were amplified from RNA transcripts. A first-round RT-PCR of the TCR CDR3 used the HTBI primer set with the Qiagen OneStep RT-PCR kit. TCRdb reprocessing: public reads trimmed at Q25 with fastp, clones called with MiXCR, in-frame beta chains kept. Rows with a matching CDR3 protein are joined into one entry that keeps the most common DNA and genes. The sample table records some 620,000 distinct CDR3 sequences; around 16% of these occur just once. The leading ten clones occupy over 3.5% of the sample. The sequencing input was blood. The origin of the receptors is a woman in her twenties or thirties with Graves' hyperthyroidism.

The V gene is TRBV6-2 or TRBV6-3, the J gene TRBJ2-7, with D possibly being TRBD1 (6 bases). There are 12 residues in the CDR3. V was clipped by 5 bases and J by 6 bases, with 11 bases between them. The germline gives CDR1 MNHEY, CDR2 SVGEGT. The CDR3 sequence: CASSHRAREQYF. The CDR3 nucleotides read TGTGCCAGCAGTCACAGGGCTCGCGAGCAGTACTTC.

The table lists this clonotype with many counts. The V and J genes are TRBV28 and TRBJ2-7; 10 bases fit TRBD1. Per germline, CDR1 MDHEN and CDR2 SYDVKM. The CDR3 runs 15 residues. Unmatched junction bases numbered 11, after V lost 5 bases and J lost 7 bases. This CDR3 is CASSLTGTGVEEQYF. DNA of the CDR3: TGTGCCAGCAGTCTTACCGGGACAGGGGTTGAGGAGCAGTACTTC.

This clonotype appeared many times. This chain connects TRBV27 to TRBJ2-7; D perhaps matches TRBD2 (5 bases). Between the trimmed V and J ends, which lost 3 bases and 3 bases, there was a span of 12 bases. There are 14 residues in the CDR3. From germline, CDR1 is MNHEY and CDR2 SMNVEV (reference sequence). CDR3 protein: CASSFSPGSYEQYF. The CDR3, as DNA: TGTGCCAGCAGTTTCTCCCCGGGGAGCTACGAGCAGTACTTC.

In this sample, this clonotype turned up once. The DNA for the CDR3 is TGCGCCAGCAGCCCCGGGAGCCCTCAAGCCGAGCAGTACTTC. Protein product: CASSPGSPQAEQYF. The chain has TRBV4-1 and TRBJ2-7; TRBD2 might be the D (6 bases). The CDR3 extends over 14 amino acids. V was pared by 4 bases and J by 6 bases, with 16 bases between. Germline assignment: CDR1 MGHRA and CDR2 YSYEKL.